This record looks at one T cell receptor beta chain sequence and its context. V trimming: 4 bases; J trimming: 6 bases; junction bases outside the gene matches: 8. Germline-derived CDR1 and CDR2 are SGHTA and FQGTGA. The length of the CDR3 is 15 residues. This entry is derived from a study of shared T cell receptors in the human thymus. TCRdb keeps only in-frame clones here, not all; method: immunoSEQ multiplex PCR. The sample includes hundreds of thousands of clones, approximately 87% of them seen just once. This sample also belongs to another study, concerning human thymus T cells.

This chain joins TRBV7-3 and TRBJ2-7; 11 bases fit TRBD1. Sequenced input: thymocytes. The receptor was derived from a boy under two years old with a congenital heart defect. CDR3: CASSSGQGAPGEQYF. Written as DNA, the CDR3 is TGTGCCAGCAGCTCCGGACAGGGGGCGCCGGGCGAGCAGTACTTC.